A selection of T cell receptor beta chains follows, all from one sample in a study of T cells in Graves' hyperthyroidism and ophthalmopathy. TCRdb ran MiXCR on the multiplex PCR reads and lists one entry per CDR3 protein. The table lists around 520,000 distinct CDR3 sequences, 13% to 15% of them singletons. Material for sequencing was blood. The receptors were gathered from a woman between 40 and 55 years old with Graves' hyperthyroidism. Each CDR3 is given with its conserved first and last residue. A D gene is named only where the DNA matches it firmly. A clone size is listed for some rows: how often the clone was seen (once, few, many), or a class if it is expanded.

abundance: many; j_gene: TRBJ2-7; d_gene: TRBD1; v_gene: TRBV27; CDR3aa: CASSRRLGTASYEQYF; CDR3nt: TGTGCCAGCAGTCGGAGATTGGGGACAGCCTCCTACGAGCAGTACTTC
abundance: many; j_gene: TRBJ1-2; d_gene: TRBD1; v_gene: TRBV2; CDR3aa: CASSTGTDNYGYTF; CDR3nt: TGTGCCAGCAGTACCGGGACAGATAACTATGGCTACACCTTC
abundance: few; j_gene: TRBJ2-3; d_gene: .; v_gene: TRBV13; CDR3aa: CASSPIQGGSTDTQYF; CDR3nt: TGTGCCAGCAGCCCCATCCAGGGGGGGTCTACAGATACGCAGTATTTT
abundance: .; j_gene: TRBJ1-3; d_gene: TRBD1; v_gene: TRBV29-1; CDR3aa: CSVEDGRTGSSRNTIYF; CDR3nt: TGCAGCGTTGAAGATGGTCGGACAGGGAGCTCCCGAAACACCATATATTTT
abundance: many; j_gene: TRBJ2-1; d_gene: TRBD2; v_gene: TRBV2; CDR3aa: CASSESAGGRLREQFF; CDR3nt: TGTGCCAGCAGTGAAAGTGCTGGCGGGAGGTTGCGTGAGCAGTTCTTC
abundance: many; j_gene: TRBJ2-1; d_gene: TRBD2; v_gene: TRBV27; CDR3aa: CASSLGAGAGNEQFF; CDR3nt: TGTGCCAGCAGTTTAGGAGCGGGAGCTGGGAATGAGCAGTTCTTC
abundance: many; j_gene: TRBJ2-7; d_gene: TRBD1; v_gene: TRBV12-3/TRBV12-4; CDR3aa: CASSFGTGVFHEQYF; CDR3nt: TGTGCCAGCAGTTTCGGGACAGGGGTTTTCCACGAGCAGTACTTC
abundance: few; j_gene: TRBJ2-7; d_gene: .; v_gene: TRBV5-1; CDR3aa: CASSLGAIGYEQYF; CDR3nt: TGCGCCAGCAGCTTGGGGGCAATCGGGTACGAGCAGTACTTC
abundance: .; j_gene: TRBJ2-1; d_gene: TRBD2; v_gene: TRBV19; CDR3aa: CASGTSGSGEQFF; CDR3nt: TGTGCCAGTGGGACTAGCGGGAGCGGGGAGCAGTTCTTC
abundance: few; j_gene: TRBJ2-5; d_gene: TRBD2; v_gene: TRBV27; CDR3aa: CASSRDYRIQETQYF; CDR3nt: TGTGCCAGCAGTAGGGACTATCGGATACAAGAGACCCAGTACTTC
abundance: few; j_gene: TRBJ2-3; d_gene: TRBD2; v_gene: TRBV15; CDR3aa: CATSREASGASTDTQYF; CDR3nt: TGTGCCACCAGCAGAGAGGCTAGCGGAGCTAGCACAGATACGCAGTATTTT
abundance: .; j_gene: TRBJ2-1; d_gene: TRBD1; v_gene: TRBV7-3; CDR3aa: CVSSISFGQGNEQFF; CDR3nt: TGTGTCAGCAGCATAAGCTTCGGACAGGGGAATGAGCAGTTCTTC
abundance: .; j_gene: TRBJ1-6; d_gene: .; v_gene: TRBV6-4; CDR3aa: CASSDEGTYSYNSPLHF; CDR3nt: TGTGCCAGCAGTGATGAAGGGACGTACTCCTATAATTCACCCCTCCACTTT
abundance: few; j_gene: TRBJ2-1; d_gene: TRBD1; v_gene: TRBV9; CDR3aa: CASSASPGQGSYNEQFF; CDR3nt: TGTGCCAGCAGCGCGAGCCCGGGACAGGGTTCCTACAATGAGCAGTTCTTC
abundance: .; j_gene: TRBJ1-2; d_gene: .; v_gene: TRBV9; CDR3aa: CATSRDNYGYTF; CDR3nt: TGTGCCACTTCTCGGGACAACTATGGCTACACCTTC
abundance: many; j_gene: TRBJ2-7; d_gene: .; v_gene: TRBV2; CDR3aa: CASTPFAGTSSYEQYF; CDR3nt: TGTGCCAGCACCCCTTTCGCCGGGACTTCCTCCTACGAGCAGTACTTC
abundance: .; j_gene: TRBJ2-7; d_gene: .; v_gene: TRBV20-1; CDR3aa: CSASSNSYEQYF; CDR3nt: TGCAGTGCTAGTTCTAACAGCTACGAGCAGTACTTC
abundance: .; j_gene: TRBJ2-1; d_gene: TRBD2; v_gene: TRBV20-1; CDR3aa: CSARGFRRPSGTYNEQFF; CDR3nt: TGCAGTGCTAGAGGGTTCCGACGGCCTAGCGGGACGTACAATGAGCAGTTCTTC
abundance: many; j_gene: TRBJ1-5; d_gene: TRBD1; v_gene: TRBV4-1; CDR3aa: CASSQLQGTVRGNQPQHF; CDR3nt: TGCGCCAGCAGCCAATTACAGGGGACGGTTAGGGGCAATCAGCCCCAGCATTTT
abundance: .; j_gene: TRBJ1-3; d_gene: .; v_gene: TRBV14; CDR3aa: CASSLGTASSGNTIYF; CDR3nt: TGTGCCAGCAGCCTTGGGACGGCCAGCTCTGGAAACACCATATATTTT
abundance: few; j_gene: TRBJ2-1; d_gene: .; v_gene: TRBV11-3; CDR3aa: CASSLSGSREAKTYNEQFF; CDR3nt: TGTGCCAGCTCACTCAGCGGCAGTAGGGAGGCCAAAACCTACAATGAGCAGTTCTTC
abundance: .; j_gene: TRBJ2-3; d_gene: .; v_gene: TRBV7-9; CDR3aa: CASSQGGTSSTDTQYF; CDR3nt: TGTGCCAGCAGCCAGGGGGGGACTTCTAGCACAGATACGCAGTATTTT
abundance: many; j_gene: TRBJ2-5; d_gene: .; v_gene: TRBV2; CDR3aa: CASRGRVPQETQYF; CDR3nt: TGTGCCAGCAGAGGAAGAGTTCCCCAAGAGACCCAGTACTTC
abundance: many; j_gene: TRBJ1-1; d_gene: TRBD1; v_gene: TRBV5-1; CDR3aa: CASSQGATITEAFF; CDR3nt: TGCGCCAGCAGCCAGGGGGCAACGATCACTGAAGCTTTCTTT